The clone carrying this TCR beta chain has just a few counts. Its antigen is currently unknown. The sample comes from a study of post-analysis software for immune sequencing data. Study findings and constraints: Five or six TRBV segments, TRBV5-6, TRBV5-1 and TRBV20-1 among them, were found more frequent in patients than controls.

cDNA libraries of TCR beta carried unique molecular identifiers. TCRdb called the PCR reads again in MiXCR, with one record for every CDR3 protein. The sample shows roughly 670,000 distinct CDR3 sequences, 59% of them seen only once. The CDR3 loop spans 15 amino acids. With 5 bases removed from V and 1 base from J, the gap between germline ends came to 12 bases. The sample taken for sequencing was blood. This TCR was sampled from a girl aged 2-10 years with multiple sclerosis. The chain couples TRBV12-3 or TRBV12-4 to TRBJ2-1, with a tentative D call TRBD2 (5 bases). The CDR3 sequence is CASSRASGSYNEQFF. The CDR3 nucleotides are TGTGCCAGCAGTCGGGCCTCGGGGTCCTACAATGAGCAGTTCTTC.